The clone carrying this TCR beta chain was recorded many times. The target antigen is unknown. CDR3 length: 12 amino acids. Trimming took off 3 bases at V and 6 bases at J, with 7 bases between the two ends. CDR1 is SGHNT, CDR2 YENEEA, per germline. Regarding time point: longitudinal time-point 2. Each CDR3 protein gets one entry after TCRdb re-called the 5' RACE reads with MiXCR. Of about 80,000 distinct CDR3 sequences listed, nearly 6% are singletons. The data were taken from a study of neurological immune-mediated disorders. For the study at large: Relapsing-remitting disease affected around 30, and secondary progressive 3, of around 34 multiple sclerosis patients.

General observations from the study: HTLV-1-associated myelopathy had the most TCR clonal expansion, whereas multiple sclerosis had the least (lower than in healthy controls). Private repertoires in all groups were suggested by the finding that expanded clones across subjects shared no CDR3 amino acid sequences. Phylogenetic grouping assigned the repertoires of 18 of 34 multiple sclerosis patients to a single cluster of related CDR3 sequences. This cluster may be a repertoire-level signature.

The chain combines TRBV11-3 with TRBJ2-3; TRBD2 might be the D (6 bases). Sample: PBMCs. The origin of this receptor is a woman aged 55-75 years with multiple sclerosis. CDR3 amino acids: CASSFAGDTQYF. The CDR3 DNA is TGTGCCAGCAGCTTCGCGGGGGATACGCAGTATTTT.